Shown below are 26 T cell receptor beta chains from a single sample sequenced in a study of technical replicates of blood from a handful of donors (dated by TCRdb to about 2017). The library was generated by the immunoSEQ multiplex PCR assay. Held by TCRdb, this immuneACCESS table contains in-frame sequences only and omits some clones. Under half of the omission traces to an unresolved V gene where checked; the cause of the rest is unknown. Within this sample are more than 80,000 clones, with 95% of them counted one time only. Together, the top ten hold roughly 0.35% of the sample. The sequenced sample was T cells isolated from PBMCs. These receptor sequences come from a human donor in good health.

The rearrangement links TRBV5-1 to TRBJ2-7; perhaps TRBD2 as D (5 bases). This CDR3 has 14 residues. Germline CDR1 is SGHRS and CDR2 is YFSETQ. The V end was cut by 7 bases, the J end by 2 bases, with 16 bases between. The CDR3, as DNA: TGCGCCAGCGGCGTGGGCGGGTTTACCTACGAGCAGTACTTC. Translation: CASGVGGFTYEQYF.

This clone was detected only once. This chain connects TRBV9 to TRBJ2-7, with TRBD2 identical over 7 bases. Germline CDR1 is SGDLS and CDR2 is YYNGEE. Losses at the gene ends were 0 bases for V and 1 base for J; bases not matched to a gene: 7. This CDR3 contains 16 residues. The CDR3 loop reads CASSVDSGGSSYEQYF. For the CDR3, the DNA is TGTGCCAGCAGCGTAGATTCCGGGGGGTCTTCCTACGAGCAGTACTTC.

The V and J genes are TRBV5-4 and TRBJ2-7, with D possibly TRBD2 on 6 matching bases. V was pared by 4 bases and J by 2 bases, with 10 bases between. Germline V CDR1 and CDR2: SGHNT, YYREEE (reference sequence). There are 13 residues in the CDR3. CDR3 nucleotides: TGTGCCAGCAGCCAGGGACTTGCCTACGAGCAGTACTTC. It codes for CASSQGLAYEQYF. Supplemented by reference TRBV5-4 and TRBJ2-7, the full variable domain reads ETGVTQSPTHLIKTRGQQVTLRCSSQSGHNTVSWYQQALGQGPQFIFQYYREEENGRGNFPPRFSGLQFPNYSSELNVNALELDDSALYLCASSQGLAYEQYFGPGTRLTVT.

This clone has a single count. The chain links TRBV28 to TRBJ1-2; 10 bases match TRBD1. The CDR3 sequence is 15 residues long. The germline gives CDR1 MDHEN, CDR2 SYDVKM. V was pared by 6 bases and J by 2 bases, with 6 bases of the junction left unmatched. The CDR3 sequence is CASRGTGAINYGYTF. The DNA of the CDR3 is TGTGCCAGCAGGGGGACAGGGGCTATAAACTATGGCTACACCTTC.

The chain is built from TRBV27 and TRBJ2-7; possibly TRBD2 for D (6 bases). Trimming cost V 6 bases and J 3 bases, with 24 bases left between them. Germline CDR1 reads MNHEY; CDR2 reads SMNVEV (reference sequence). CDR3 length: 17 residues. As DNA, the CDR3 is TGTGCCAGCAGCCCCGCGGGGTTGTCGATATTAAACTACGAGCAGTACTTC. Protein product: CASSPAGLSILNYEQYF.

The J gene is TRBJ2-7, the V gene TRBV13, with D unresolved. This CDR3 is 11 amino acids long. With 5 bases removed from V and 6 bases from J, the gap between germline ends came to 8 bases. Per the germline V gene, CDR1 is PRHDT and CDR2 is FYEKMQ (reference sequence). CDR3 protein: CASSGASEQYF. CDR3 bases: TGTGCCAGCAGCGGAGCTAGCGAGCAGTACTTC.

V gene TRBV19 combines with J gene TRBJ2-7; TRBD2 agrees at 10 bases. The CDR3 runs to 13 residues. V lost 10 bases to trimming and J lost 7 bases; unmatched junction nucleotides: 10. The germline V gene has CDR1 LNHDA and CDR2 SQIVND (reference sequence). CDR3 nucleotide sequence: TGTGCCACCACACCGGGACTAGCGTCTGAGCAGTACTTC. Translated, it gives CATTPGLASEQYF.

V usage is TRBV5-4 and J usage is TRBJ2-1; tentatively, D is TRBD2 (5 bases). Trimming left V 0 bases short and J 5 bases short, with 15 bases between. Germline values: CDR1 SGHNT, CDR2 YYREEE (reference sequence). The CDR3 is 16 amino acids. The CDR3 loop is CASSLDGARANNEQFF. DNA for the CDR3: TGTGCCAGCAGCTTGGATGGCGCGAGGGCCAACAATGAGCAGTTCTTC.

The V and J genes are TRBV5-1 and TRBJ2-7; the D gene is possibly TRBD1 (5 bases). This CDR3 is built from 16 residues. The V gene's germline CDR1 is SGHRS and CDR2 YFSETQ. Trimming left V 0 bases short and J 0 bases short, with 13 bases between. CDR3 sequence: CASSLGGSLSSYEQYF. The DNA of the CDR3 is TGCGCCAGCAGCTTGGGGGGCTCCCTGAGCTCCTACGAGCAGTACTTC.

The table lists this clone with a count of one. The chain uses TRBV18 and TRBJ1-5, with D possibly matching TRBD1 (5 bases). Germline V gene lookup returns CDR1 KGHSH and CDR2 LQKENI. Trimming stripped 2 bases from V and 4 bases from J, with 12 bases between. The CDR3 sequence is 15 residues long. The CDR3 DNA sequence: TGTGCCAGCTCACCAACCAATAGGGGTAATCAGCCCCAGCATTTT. It yields the protein CASSPTNRGNQPQHF. The whole variable domain, remainder taken from reference TRBV18 and TRBJ1-5, is NAGVMQNPRHLVRRRGQEARLRCSPMKGHSHVYWYRQLPEEGLKFMVYLQKENIIDESGMPKERFSAEFPKEGPSILRIQQVVRGDSAAYFCASSPTNRGNQPQHFGDGTRLSIL.

This chain connects TRBV19 to TRBJ2-1; D not certain. From germline, CDR1 is LNHDA and CDR2 SQIVND (reference sequence). The V gene lost 7 bases and the J gene lost 6 bases, with 13 bases spanning the gap. The CDR3 has 13 amino acids. The CDR3 DNA reads TGTGCCAGTACCGCGTCCCCGTCCAATGAGCAGTTCTTC. This gives the protein CASTASPSNEQFF.

This clone was counted a single time. The chain is built from TRBV7-2 and TRBJ2-2; 8 nucleotides agree with TRBD1. Per the germline V gene, CDR1 is SGHTA and CDR2 is FQGNSA. J lost 5 bases, V lost 4 bases, and 6 bases had no gene match. This CDR3 has 15 amino acids. The CDR3 DNA follows: TGTGCCAGCAGCTCTCAGACAGGGGTGACCGGGGAGCTGTTTTTT. This gives the protein CASSSQTGVTGELFF.

The chain has TRBV7-8 and TRBJ2-3, with D unclear. CDR1 and CDR2 (germline): SGHVS, FQNEAQ. Trimming took 6 bases from V and 2 from J, leaving 15 bases between them. The CDR3 spans 15 residues. This CDR3 is CASRDTRQDTDTQYF. CDR3 sequence (DNA): TGTGCCAGCAGGGATACGCGGCAAGACACAGATACGCAGTATTTT.

The chain is built from TRBV2 and TRBJ2-7; no reliable D call. The V gene's germline CDR1 is SNHLY and CDR2 FYNNEI. V dropped 10 bases and J dropped 4 bases, with 14 bases sitting between them. The CDR3 covers 12 residues. Here the CDR3 DNA reads TGTGCCACTGCCCAAACAGAATACGAGCAGTACTTC. Translating it yields CATAQTEYEQYF. Full variable domain (missing parts from reference TRBV2 and TRBJ2-7): EPEVTQTPSHQVTQMGQEVILRCVPISNHLYFYWYRQILGQKVEFLVSFYNNEISEKSEIFDDQFSVERPDGSNFTLKIRSTKLEDSAMYFCATAQTEYEQYFGPGTRLTVT.

The chain combines TRBV11-3 with TRBJ2-4, with D possibly matching TRBD1 (6 bases). This CDR3 has 14 residues. The V end was cut by 10 bases, the J end by 7 bases, with 20 bases between. CDR1 and CDR2 (germline): SGHNT, YENEEA. The CDR3 reads CATHRAGLGNIQYF. DNA of the CDR3: TGTGCCACGCACAGGGCCGGCTTGGGGAACATTCAGTACTTC.

V and J are TRBV11-3 and TRBJ2-5, with 7 bases matching TRBD1. The CDR3 is 14 amino acids. CDR1 SGHNT and CDR2 YENEEA come from the germline V gene. J gave up 1 base and V 4 bases, and 3 bases lay outside the gene matches. CDR3 loop: CASSSDRRQETQYF. For the CDR3, the DNA is TGTGCCAGCAGCTCGGACAGGCGCCAAGAGACCCAGTACTTC.

This clone was detected only once. The chain combines TRBV14 with TRBJ2-2, with 7 positions matching TRBD1. J gave up 1 base and V 1 base, and 0 bases lay outside the gene matches. The CDR3 spans 15 residues. Germline V gene data show CDR1 as SGHDN and CDR2 as FVKESK. The CDR3 spells CASSQGTGNTGELFF. DNA for the CDR3: TGTGCCAGCAGCCAAGGGACAGGGAACACCGGGGAGCTGTTTTTT.

The rearrangement joins TRBV7-3 to TRBJ2-5; 10 nucleotides agree with TRBD2. CDR3 length: 15 residues. CDR1 and CDR2 (germline): SGHTA, FQGTGA. V lost 2 bases, J lost 1 base, and 1 base stayed unmatched. For the CDR3, the DNA is TGTGCCAGCAGCTTACAGCGGGGGGGCCAAGAGACCCAGTACTTC. This translates into CASSLQRGGQETQYF.

This clone was counted once. V is TRBV4-3 and J is TRBJ2-5; TRBD2 agrees at 11 bases. Trimming took 1 base from V and 1 from J; bases not matched to a gene: 8. Germline loops: CDR1 LGHNA, CDR2 YSLEER. CDR3 size: 18 residues. The CDR3 nucleotides are TGCGCCAGCAGCCAAGGAATCGGTAGCGGGAGGGCCCAAGAGACCCAGTACTTC. Encoded protein: CASSQGIGSGRAQETQYF.

This sequence joins TRBV6-6 and TRBJ1-4; 9 nucleotides agree with TRBD1. The CDR3 is 15 amino acids. CDR1 is MNHNY, CDR2 SVGAGI, per germline (reference sequence). Trimming at V came to 5 bases and at J to 5 bases, leaving 6 bases not matched to a gene. In nucleotides, the CDR3 is TGTGCCAGCAGTCCCCAGGGACAGGGAAATGAAAAACTGTTTTTT. Protein product: CASSPQGQGNEKLFF.

The chain couples TRBV5-5 to TRBJ2-4; 7 bases are shared with TRBD2. V shed 3 bases and J 9 bases; nucleotides not matched to a gene: 12. The CDR3 is 15 residues long. Germline CDR1 is SGHKS and CDR2 is YYEKEE (reference sequence). The CDR3 protein is CASSSRLGGEGIQYF. DNA of the CDR3: TGTGCCAGCAGCTCACGACTGGGGGGGGAGGGCATTCAGTACTTC.

This sequence joins TRBV4-3 and TRBJ2-3; 11 bases agree with TRBD1. CDR1 and CDR2 (germline): LGHNA, YSLEER. Trimming cost V 4 bases and J 6 bases; bases outside gene matches: 6. The CDR3 totals 15 residues. The CDR3 DNA reads TGCGCCAGCAGCCCCGGACAGGGGGCGGAGGATACGCAGTATTTT. The encoded protein is CASSPGQGAEDTQYF.

The chain couples TRBV6-1 to TRBJ1-5, with 8 nucleotides matching TRBD1. Germline loops: CDR1 MNHNS, CDR2 SASEGT. Trimming cost V 4 bases and J 3 bases; bases outside gene matches: 8. The CDR3 consists of 16 residues. The chain's CDR3 is CASSVQQGGNNQPQHF. CDR3 in DNA: TGTGCCAGCAGTGTCCAACAGGGGGGAAACAATCAGCCCCAGCATTTT.

CDR3 residues: CASSLMTGGTYEQYF. Here the CDR3 DNA reads TGTGCCAGCAGCTTAATGACAGGGGGTACCTACGAGCAGTACTTC. V gene TRBV7-6 combines with J gene TRBJ2-7, with 9 bases matching TRBD1. This CDR3 contains 15 residues. Germline lookup yields CDR1 SGHVS and CDR2 FNYEAQ. V lost 2 bases, J lost 2 bases, and 4 bases stayed unmatched.

The chain is built from TRBV18 and TRBJ2-5; 7 bases fit TRBD1. Germline-derived CDR1 and CDR2 are KGHSH and LQKENI. Losses at the gene ends were 3 bases for V and 1 base for J; bases not matched to a gene: 8. The CDR3 extends over 16 amino acids. In DNA, the CDR3 is TGTGCCAGCTCACCCACTGACAGGGAAATCCAAGAGACCCAGTACTTC. It codes for CASSPTDREIQETQYF.

This clone was seen a few times. For the CDR3, the DNA is TGTGCCATCAGTGTTGGGGGACAGCTTACTGGAAACACCATATATTTT. Residues: CAISVGGQLTGNTIYF. The V call is TRBV10-3, the J call TRBJ1-3, with 7 bases fitting TRBD1. The V segment lost 4 bases and the J segment 2 bases; nucleotides outside the gene matches: 8. In germline, CDR1 is ENHRY, CDR2 SYGVKD. The CDR3 has 16 amino acids.